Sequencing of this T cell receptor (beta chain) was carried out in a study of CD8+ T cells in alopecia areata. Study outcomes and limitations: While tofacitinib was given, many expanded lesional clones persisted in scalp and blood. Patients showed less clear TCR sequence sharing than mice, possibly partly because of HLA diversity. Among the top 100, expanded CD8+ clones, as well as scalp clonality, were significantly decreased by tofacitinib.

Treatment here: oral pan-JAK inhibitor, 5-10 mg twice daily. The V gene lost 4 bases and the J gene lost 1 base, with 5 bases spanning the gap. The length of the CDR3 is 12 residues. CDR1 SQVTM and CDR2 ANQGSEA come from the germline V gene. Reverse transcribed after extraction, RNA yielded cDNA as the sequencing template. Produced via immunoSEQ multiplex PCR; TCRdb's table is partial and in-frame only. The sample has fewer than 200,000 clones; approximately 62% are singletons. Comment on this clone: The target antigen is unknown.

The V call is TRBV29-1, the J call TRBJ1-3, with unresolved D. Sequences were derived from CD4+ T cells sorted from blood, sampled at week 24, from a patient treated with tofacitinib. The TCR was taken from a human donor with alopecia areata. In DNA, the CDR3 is TGCAGCGTTGCCGAGTCTGGAAACACCATATATTTT. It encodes CSVAESGNTIYF. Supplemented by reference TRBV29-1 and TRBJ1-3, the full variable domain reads SAVISQKPSRDICQRGTSLTIQCQVDSQVTMMFWYRQQPGQSLTLIATANQGSEATYESGFVIDKFPISRPNLTFSTLTVSNMSPEDSSIYLCSVAESGNTIYFGEGSWLTVV.